This T cell receptor beta chain was observed in a study of control samples from healthy donors and cancer patients. Produced via immunoSEQ multiplex PCR; TCRdb's table is partial and in-frame only. The sample holds fewer than 120,000 clones, 88% seen once. V lost 5 bases and J 2 bases, leaving 13 bases between the germline ends. The CDR3 is made up of 15 amino acids. Germline lookup yields CDR1 SGHTA and CDR2 FQGNSA. The sequence was obtained from a woman aged 55-70 years with lung cancer. The rearrangement uses TRBV7-2 and TRBJ2-1, with D tentatively TRBD1 (6 bases). Specimen: PBMCs. CDR3 sequence (DNA): TGTGCCAGCAGCCCCGGGACACAGGCCTACAATGAGCAGTTCTTC. This translates into CASSPGTQAYNEQFF. The full variable domain, with the rest looked up from reference TRBV7-2 and TRBJ2-1, is GAGVSQSPSNKVTEKGKDVELRCDPISGHTALYWYRQSLGQGLEFLIYFQGNSAPDKSGLPSDRFSAERTGGSVSTLTIQRTQQEDSAVYLCASSPGTQAYNEQFFGPGTRLTVL.